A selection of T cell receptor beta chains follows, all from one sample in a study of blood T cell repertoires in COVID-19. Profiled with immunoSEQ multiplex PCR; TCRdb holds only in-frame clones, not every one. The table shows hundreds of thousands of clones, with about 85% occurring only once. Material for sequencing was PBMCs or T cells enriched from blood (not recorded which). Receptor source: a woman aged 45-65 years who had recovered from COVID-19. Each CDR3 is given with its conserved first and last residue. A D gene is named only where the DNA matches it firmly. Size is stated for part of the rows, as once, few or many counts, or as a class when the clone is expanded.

cdr3_nt: TGTGCCAGCAGCCCAAGGCCGGGTCCTACCTATGGCTACACCTTC; cdr3_aa: CASSPRPGPTYGYTF; clone_size: -; d_call: -; j_call: TRBJ1-2; v_call: TRBV7-3
cdr3_nt: TGTGCCTGGAGTCTTCGCTCCTATAATTCACCCCTCCACTTT; cdr3_aa: CAWSLRSYNSPLHF; clone_size: -; d_call: -; j_call: TRBJ1-6; v_call: TRBV30
cdr3_nt: TGTGCCAGCAGCCGCGGACAGGGGAATCAGCCCCAGCATTTT; cdr3_aa: CASSRGQGNQPQHF; clone_size: -; d_call: TRBD1; j_call: TRBJ1-5; v_call: TRBV4-2
cdr3_nt: TGTGCCAGCAGCTTAGGACAGGGGGCGCCCGGGGATACGCAGTATTTT; cdr3_aa: CASSLGQGAPGDTQYF; clone_size: -; d_call: TRBD1; j_call: TRBJ2-3; v_call: TRBV11-2
cdr3_nt: TGTGCCAGCAGTTTGGGGAGGACAGGGGTACCGGAAAAACTGTTTTTT; cdr3_aa: CASSLGRTGVPEKLFF; clone_size: few; d_call: TRBD1; j_call: TRBJ1-4; v_call: TRBV28
cdr3_nt: TGTGCCAGCAGTTCCGACAGGACGAACAATCAGCCCCAGCATTTT; cdr3_aa: CASSSDRTNNQPQHF; clone_size: -; d_call: -; j_call: TRBJ1-5; v_call: TRBV27
cdr3_nt: TGTGCCAGCAGTTCGAGCGCCTACAATGAGCAGTTCTTC; cdr3_aa: CASSSSAYNEQFF; clone_size: -; d_call: -; j_call: TRBJ2-1; v_call: TRBV6-5
cdr3_nt: TGCGCCAGCAGCCAGGAGCCCGCGACAGGGGCTAATGAAAAACTGTTTTTT; cdr3_aa: CASSQEPATGANEKLFF; clone_size: few; d_call: TRBD1; j_call: TRBJ1-4; v_call: TRBV4-3
cdr3_nt: TGTGCCAGCAGCGCCTTAGGGGCGGTGAACTACGAGCAGTACTTC; cdr3_aa: CASSALGAVNYEQYF; clone_size: once; d_call: -; j_call: TRBJ2-7; v_call: TRBV27
cdr3_nt: TGTGCCATCAGTGCAGTCACAGGAGAAGCTAACTATGGCTACACCTTC; cdr3_aa: CAISAVTGEANYGYTF; clone_size: -; d_call: -; j_call: TRBJ1-2; v_call: TRBV10-3
cdr3_nt: TGTGCCAGTAGTCACAGGAACAGTCCGAATGAAAAACTGTTTTTT; cdr3_aa: CASSHRNSPNEKLFF; clone_size: -; d_call: -; j_call: TRBJ1-4; v_call: TRBV19
cdr3_nt: TGTGCCAGCAGTTACCTAGGACAGATGAACACTGAAGCTTTCTTT; cdr3_aa: CASSYLGQMNTEAFF; clone_size: -; d_call: -; j_call: TRBJ1-1; v_call: TRBV6-2/TRBV6-3
cdr3_nt: TGTGCCAGCAGTCCAGAGAGGGCTGAAGCTTTCTTT; cdr3_aa: CASSPERAEAFF; clone_size: few; d_call: -; j_call: TRBJ1-1; v_call: TRBV12-3/TRBV12-4
cdr3_nt: TGTGCCAGCGGACAGGGTACTAATGAAAAACTGTTTTTT; cdr3_aa: CASGQGTNEKLFF; clone_size: -; d_call: TRBD1; j_call: TRBJ1-4; v_call: TRBV3-1/TRBV3-2
cdr3_nt: TGCGCCAGCAGCTTGACAGGACTATCCCATTACGAGCAGTACTTC; cdr3_aa: CASSLTGLSHYEQYF; clone_size: -; d_call: -; j_call: TRBJ2-7; v_call: TRBV5-1
cdr3_nt: TGTGCCAGCAGTTTCCCTCCGCGAATCGGCAGGGGAATTGCTGGAAACACCATATATTTT; cdr3_aa: CASSFPPRIGRGIAGNTIYF; clone_size: -; d_call: -; j_call: TRBJ1-3; v_call: TRBV28
cdr3_nt: TGTGCCGCGATCCAGGACAGGGCCGCCCATCAGCCCCAGCATTTT; cdr3_aa: CAAIQDRAAHQPQHF; clone_size: once; d_call: TRBD1; j_call: TRBJ1-5; v_call: TRBV28
cdr3_nt: TGTGCCAGCAGCTCGGGACAGTCCTACGAGCAGTACTTC; cdr3_aa: CASSSGQSYEQYF; clone_size: -; d_call: TRBD1; j_call: TRBJ2-7; v_call: TRBV12-3/TRBV12-4
cdr3_nt: TGCGCCAGCAGCTTGTACGGGACACAAAACACCGGGGAGCTGTTTTTT; cdr3_aa: CASSLYGTQNTGELFF; clone_size: -; d_call: -; j_call: TRBJ2-2; v_call: TRBV5-1
cdr3_nt: TGTGCCAGCAGCTTTCCGGGACAGGTTGCAGATACGCAGTATTTT; cdr3_aa: CASSFPGQVADTQYF; clone_size: -; d_call: TRBD1; j_call: TRBJ2-3; v_call: TRBV11-1
cdr3_nt: TGTGCCAGCAGCGGAACAGGAGATTCCCTCTCTGGAAACACCATATATTTT; cdr3_aa: CASSGTGDSLSGNTIYF; clone_size: -; d_call: -; j_call: TRBJ1-3; v_call: TRBV9
cdr3_nt: TGTGCCAGCAGCTTCGGGGCGGGGGAGAGCTCCTACGAGCAGTACTTC; cdr3_aa: CASSFGAGESSYEQYF; clone_size: -; d_call: TRBD2; j_call: TRBJ2-7; v_call: TRBV7-9
cdr3_nt: TGTGCCAGCAGTCTTGACCTTTGGAGGAACTATGGCTACACCTTC; cdr3_aa: CASSLDLWRNYGYTF; clone_size: -; d_call: -; j_call: TRBJ1-2; v_call: TRBV6-2/TRBV6-3
cdr3_nt: TGTGCCAGCAGCCGACTAGACTCTGTTTCACCCCTCCACTTT; cdr3_aa: CASSRLDSVSPLHF; clone_size: few; d_call: -; j_call: TRBJ1-6; v_call: TRBV27
cdr3_nt: TGCGCCAGCAGCCAACGGGGGCGACAGGGACGCGAGACCCAGTACTTC; cdr3_aa: CASSQRGRQGRETQYF; clone_size: -; d_call: -; j_call: TRBJ2-5; v_call: TRBV4-3
cdr3_nt: TGTGCCATCAGTGACAGGGATTACACCATATATTTT; cdr3_aa: CAISDRDYTIYF; clone_size: -; d_call: -; j_call: TRBJ1-3; v_call: TRBV10-3
cdr3_nt: TGTGCCAGCAGCAAATGGGGCTTTTTCCCACCCCTCCACTTT; cdr3_aa: CASSKWGFFPPLHF; clone_size: many; d_call: -; j_call: TRBJ1-6; v_call: TRBV21-1
cdr3_nt: TGTGCCTGGAGGGGGCCGGTAGATAATTCACCCCTCCACTTT; cdr3_aa: CAWRGPVDNSPLHF; clone_size: -; d_call: -; j_call: TRBJ1-6; v_call: TRBV30
cdr3_nt: TGCAGCGTCAATCCCGTGGGGGGAATGGACACTGAAGCTTTCTTT; cdr3_aa: CSVNPVGGMDTEAFF; clone_size: -; d_call: -; j_call: TRBJ1-1; v_call: TRBV29-1
cdr3_nt: TGTGCCAGCAGCTTAAGAGCCGGGGGGCAGACCTACGAGCAGTACTTC; cdr3_aa: CASSLRAGGQTYEQYF; clone_size: -; d_call: -; j_call: TRBJ2-7; v_call: TRBV7-6
cdr3_nt: TGTGCCAGCAGCCAAGATGGGGCAGTCAATCAGCCCCAGCATTTT; cdr3_aa: CASSQDGAVNQPQHF; clone_size: once; d_call: -; j_call: TRBJ1-5; v_call: TRBV4-2
cdr3_nt: TGTGCCACCAGCAGAGTAGCGGGGGGCCATAACACCGGGGAGCTGTTTTTT; cdr3_aa: CATSRVAGGHNTGELFF; clone_size: -; d_call: TRBD2; j_call: TRBJ2-2; v_call: TRBV15
cdr3_nt: TGTGCCAGCGTACCCCAGGGACAGGGGGCGAACTATGGCTACACCTTC; cdr3_aa: CASVPQGQGANYGYTF; clone_size: -; d_call: TRBD1; j_call: TRBJ1-2; v_call: TRBV28